The 31 T cell receptor beta chains listed next were all sequenced from one sample in a study of CD8 T cells in Susac syndrome. Reverse transcription of about 0.45 to 1 ug RNA was carried out with random hexamers. TCRdb ran MiXCR on the immunoSEQ multiplex PCR reads and lists one entry per CDR3 protein. Seen here are about 180,000 distinct CDR3 sequences, 94% observed once, and the top ten hold roughly 0.12%. Sequenced: CD4+ T cells from PBMCs. Every receptor here comes from a human donor with Susac syndrome.

J is TRBJ1-1 and V is TRBV20-1, with D possibly matching TRBD1 (5 bases). This CDR3 contains 14 residues. Germline V CDR1 and CDR2: DFQATT, SNEGSKA (reference sequence). Trimming took 6 bases from V and 5 from J, leaving 19 bases between them. The CDR3 sequence is CSARPSGGGTEAFF. CDR3 nucleotides: TGCAGTGCGCGCCCTTCGGGGGGTGGGACTGAAGCTTTCTTT.

V usage is TRBV18 and J usage is TRBJ1-1; 9 bases agree with TRBD1. CDR3 length equals 15 residues. The J segment lost 7 bases and the V segment lost 1 base, leaving 7 bases of the junction unmatched. CDR1 is KGHSH and CDR2 is LQKENI in the germline V gene. CDR3 sequence reads: CASSPQTGGGGEAFF. CDR3 sequence (DNA): TGTGCCAGCTCACCACAAACAGGGGGCGGGGGTGAAGCTTTCTTT.

The chain has TRBV30 and TRBJ2-1, with D tentatively TRBD2 (6 bases). The CDR3 is 13 residues long. The germline V gene encodes CDR1 GTSNPN and CDR2 SVGIG (reference sequence). V was trimmed by 1 base and J by 8 bases, leaving 12 bases between them. CDR3 region: CAWSAGSGDEQFF. The CDR3 region has the DNA TGTGCCTGGAGTGCCGGGTCGGGGGATGAGCAGTTCTTC.

The V gene is TRBV2, the J gene TRBJ1-5, with TRBD1 identical over 8 bases. Per the germline V gene, CDR1 is SNHLY and CDR2 is FYNNEI. The CDR3 spans 14 residues. V shed 8 bases, J shed 8 bases, and the junction held 11 bases outside the gene matches. The CDR3 DNA reads as TGTGCCAGCGTGCCCGGGACAGGTCTAAAGCCCCAGCATTTT. Translating gives CASVPGTGLKPQHF.

The chain recombines TRBV9 with TRBJ2-7, with 7 bases lining up with TRBD2. Germline V gene sequence: CDR1 SGDLS, CDR2 YYNGEE. The ends lost 4 bases at V and 4 bases at J; junction bases unmatched: 14. CDR3 length: 16 amino acids. The CDR3 bases are TGTGCCAGCAGCACCCACCCGACGGGGGGAGAGTACGAGCAGTACTTC. This codes for CASSTHPTGGEYEQYF.

The chain combines TRBV19 with TRBJ2-3; tentative D call: TRBD2 (6 bases). Germline CDR1 is LNHDA and CDR2 is SQIVND (reference sequence). The V end was cut by 9 bases, the J end by 0 bases, with 13 bases between. The CDR3 is made up of 14 amino acids. CDR3: CASRGRQSTDTQYF. The CDR3 DNA sequence: TGTGCCAGCCGGGGGAGACAGAGCACAGATACGCAGTATTTT.

The rearrangement joins TRBV24-1 to TRBJ2-2, with D unresolved. Trimming stripped 9 bases from V and 1 base from J, with 5 bases between. CDR3 length: 12 amino acids. Germline CDR1 reads KGHDR; CDR2 reads SFDVKD. Here the CDR3 DNA reads TGTGCCACCTCCGAGAACACCGGGGAGCTGTTTTTT. This encodes CATSENTGELFF.

This rearrangement joins TRBV11-2 to TRBJ1-6; 7 bases are a match to TRBD1. The CDR3 covers 14 residues. Trimming at V came to 3 bases and at J to 8 bases, leaving 4 bases not matched to a gene. Germline values: CDR1 SGHAT, CDR2 FQNNGV. The CDR3 is CASSLATGHSPLHF. As DNA, the CDR3 is TGTGCCAGCAGCTTGGCGACAGGGCATTCACCCCTCCACTTT.

The rearrangement links TRBV5-4 to TRBJ1-6; D unclear. V gave up 2 bases and J gave up 6 bases, with 9 bases separating them. The CDR3 is 14 residues long. Looked up from germline, CDR1 is SGHNT and CDR2 is YYREEE (reference sequence). The CDR3, as DNA: TGTGCCAGCAGCTTACACGTCCCTAATTCACCCCTCCACTTT. Translating it yields CASSLHVPNSPLHF.

The rearrangement uses TRBV29-1 and TRBJ1-1; a possible D gene is TRBD1 (6 bases). The V and J ends lost 6 bases and 4 bases respectively, with 12 bases between them. From germline, CDR1 is SQVTM and CDR2 ANQGSEA. The CDR3 sequence is 12 residues long. CDR3: CSVQGPATEAFF. CDR3 nucleotide sequence: TGCAGCGTCCAGGGGCCGGCCACTGAAGCTTTCTTT. The whole variable domain, filled in from reference TRBV29-1 and TRBJ1-1, reads SAVISQKPSRDICQRGTSLTIQCQVDSQVTMMFWYRQQPGQSLTLIATANQGSEATYESGFVIDKFPISRPNLTFSTLTVSNMSPEDSSIYLCSVQGPATEAFFGQGTRLTVV.

In this sample, this clonotype turned up a few times. This chain uses TRBV6-5 with TRBJ2-5; D gene unclear. V lost 1 base and J 5 bases, leaving 2 bases between the germline ends. This CDR3 spans 11 amino acids. CDR1 MNHEY and CDR2 SVGAGI come from the germline V gene. CDR3 loop: CASSYLETQYF. The CDR3 bases are TGTGCCAGCAGTTACTTGGAGACCCAGTACTTC.

The V and J genes are TRBV7-2 and TRBJ1-6; D perhaps matches TRBD1 (6 bases). The CDR3 is made up of 13 amino acids. Trimming removed 2 bases at V and 8 bases at J, with 7 bases between. Germline V CDR1 and CDR2: SGHTA, FQGNSA. Here the CDR3 reads CASSLQGYSPLHF. For the CDR3, the DNA is TGTGCCAGCAGCTTACAGGGGTATTCACCCCTCCACTTT. Together with reference TRBV7-2 and TRBJ1-6, the CDR3 gives the full variable domain: GAGVSQSPSNKVTEKGKDVELRCDPISGHTALYWYRQSLGQGLEFLIYFQGNSAPDKSGLPSDRFSAERTGGSVSTLTIQRTQQEDSAVYLCASSLQGYSPLHFGNGTRLTVT.

The chain couples TRBV7-9 to TRBJ2-1; no clear D. Trimming took off 4 bases at V and 7 bases at J, with 14 bases between the two ends. CDR1 and CDR2 from the germline V gene are SEHNR and FQNEAQ (reference sequence). The CDR3 totals 14 residues. The chain's CDR3 is CASSSRGPENEQFF. The CDR3 DNA reads as TGTGCCAGCAGCTCCCGAGGCCCTGAGAATGAGCAGTTCTTC.

This chain joins TRBV7-2 and TRBJ1-2, with D possibly TRBD1 on 5 matching bases. The CDR3 totals 13 residues. Germline V gives CDR1 SGHTA, CDR2 FQGNSA. The V end was cut by 4 bases, the J end by 4 bases, with 10 bases between. CDR3 sequence reads: CASSSGRGYGYTF. The CDR3 coding sequence is TGTGCCAGCAGCTCAGGGAGGGGCTATGGCTACACCTTC.

The chain links TRBV18 to TRBJ2-7; no reliable D call. The ends were cut back, 3 bases at V and 3 bases at J, with 12 bases in the middle. This CDR3 is 14 amino acids long. Germline V gene lookup returns CDR1 KGHSH and CDR2 LQKENI. CDR3 coding DNA: TGTGCCAGCTCACCCTCACGGGTAGACTACGAGCAGTACTTC. This encodes CASSPSRVDYEQYF.

The table lists this clonotype with a count of one. J is TRBJ2-3 and V is TRBV5-1; D possibly corresponds to TRBD2 (7 bases). V gave up 4 bases and J gave up 4 bases, with 13 bases separating them. The CDR3 is 14 amino acids. Germline CDR1 SGHRS, CDR2 YFSETQ. The CDR3 DNA is TGCGCCAGCAGCGTTGGCGGGGGCGCAGATACGCAGTATTTT. It translates to CASSVGGGADTQYF.

This clonotype was detected only once. DNA of the CDR3: TGCAGCGTTAAAGGTGCGGGGGGGCCTACAGATACGCAGTATTTT. Translated, it gives CSVKGAGGPTDTQYF. The chain combines TRBV29-1 with TRBJ2-3; 9 positions match TRBD2. This CDR3 has 15 residues. V gave up 5 bases and J gave up 3 bases; unmatched junction bases: 9. The germline V gene encodes CDR1 SQVTM and CDR2 ANQGSEA.

The chain carries TRBV5-4 and TRBJ2-7; D is unclear. CDR1 and CDR2 from the germline V gene are SGHNT and YYREEE (reference sequence). V was cut by 1 base and J by 2 bases, with 7 bases left in between. CDR3 size: 13 residues. This chain's CDR3 is CASSLPGTYEQYF. The CDR3, as DNA: TGTGCCAGCAGCTTGCCAGGAACCTACGAGCAGTACTTC.

This clonotype was detected only once. The rearrangement joins TRBV6-6 to TRBJ2-5, with D tentatively TRBD1 (5 bases). Germline V lookup: CDR1 MNHNY, CDR2 SVGAGI (reference sequence). V dropped 0 bases and J dropped 4 bases, with 9 bases sitting between them. CDR3 size: 14 residues. As DNA, the CDR3 is TGTGCCAGCAGTTACTCCAGGGTGGGAGAGACCCAGTACTTC. This codes for CASSYSRVGETQYF.

The chain has TRBV9 and TRBJ1-6; D possibly corresponds to TRBD1 (5 bases). Germline CDR1 is SGDLS and CDR2 is YYNGEE. Trimming stripped 4 bases from V and 7 bases from J, with 9 bases between. This CDR3 is 13 amino acids long. The CDR3 here is CASSRGENSPLHF. CDR3 DNA: TGTGCCAGCAGCAGAGGGGAGAATTCACCCCTCCACTTT. The complete variable domain, with remaining parts taken from reference TRBV9 and TRBJ1-6, reads DSGVTQTPKHLITATGQRVTLRCSPRSGDLSVYWYQQSLDQGLQFLIQYYNGEERAKGNILERFSAQQFPDLHSELNLSSLELGDSALYFCASSRGENSPLHFGNGTRLTVT.

This chain uses TRBV20-1 with TRBJ2-3; D might be TRBD1 (6 bases). This CDR3 is 14 amino acids long. V lost 2 bases and J lost 0, with 9 bases in between. Germline assignment: CDR1 DFQATT and CDR2 SNEGSKA (reference sequence). CDR3 sequence (DNA): TGCAGTGCTAGAAACAGGGTCAGCACAGATACGCAGTATTTT. It encodes CSARNRVSTDTQYF.

This chain uses TRBV20-1 with TRBJ1-1, with a possible D match to TRBD1 (6 bases). The CDR3 contains 16 residues. Between the trimmed V and J ends, which lost 5 bases and 0 bases, there was a span of 19 bases. The germline gives CDR1 DFQATT, CDR2 SNEGSKA (reference sequence). This chain's CDR3 is CSASFPGALMNTEAFF. The CDR3 bases are TGCAGTGCTTCCTTTCCAGGGGCCCTGATGAACACTGAAGCTTTCTTT.

This clonotype occurred a few times. The chain joins TRBV12-3 or TRBV12-4 to TRBJ2-1; D ambiguous. This CDR3 contains 11 residues. V was pared by 2 bases and J by 7 bases, with 3 bases between. For the CDR3, the DNA is TGTGCCAGCAGTTTACGGAATGAGCAGTTCTTC. This gives the protein CASSLRNEQFF.

The chain employs TRBV10-3 and TRBJ2-4, with D possibly TRBD1 on 5 matching bases. V was clipped by 4 bases and J by 0 bases, with 7 bases between them. The germline gives CDR1 ENHRY, CDR2 SYGVKD. The CDR3 extends over 14 amino acids. CDR3 residues: CAISVDRAKNIQYF. In DNA, the CDR3 is TGTGCCATCAGTGTTGACAGAGCCAAAAACATTCAGTACTTC.

The rearrangement uses TRBV7-2 and TRBJ2-3; TRBD2 agrees at 11 bases. This CDR3 is 18 amino acids long. Losses at the gene ends were 1 base for V and 0 bases for J; bases not matched to a gene: 6. The germline gives CDR1 SGHTA, CDR2 FQGNSA. The CDR3: CASSLGLSGGGSTDTQYF. CDR3 DNA: TGTGCCAGCAGCTTAGGTCTTAGCGGGGGGGGTAGCACAGATACGCAGTATTTT.

This clonotype appeared a single time. This rearrangement joins TRBV29-1 to TRBJ1-1, with 8 nucleotides matching TRBD1. This CDR3 is 14 amino acids long. The V and J ends lost 5 bases and 2 bases, in that order; junction bases with no gene match: 7. Germline V gene lookup returns CDR1 SQVTM and CDR2 ANQGSEA. The CDR3 reads CSVRAGGINTEAFF. CDR3 DNA sequence: TGCAGCGTTCGAGCAGGGGGCATCAACACTGAAGCTTTCTTT.

The rearrangement uses TRBV5-6 and TRBJ1-5; TRBD1 is a possible D gene (5 bases). This CDR3 contains 15 residues. Germline loops: CDR1 SGHDT, CDR2 YYEEEE. With 0 bases removed from V and 5 bases from J, the gap between germline ends came to 12 bases. CDR3 DNA: TGTGCCAGCAGCTTGGAGGGGACGGCTTATCAGCCCCAGCATTTT. This encodes CASSLEGTAYQPQHF.

The gene calls are TRBV5-6 and TRBJ2-5; 7 bases line up with TRBD1. The germline gives CDR1 SGHDT, CDR2 YYEEEE. This CDR3 contains 14 residues. J gave up 5 bases and V 0 bases, and 4 bases lay outside the gene matches. CDR3: CASSLETGSETQYF. Written as DNA, the CDR3 is TGTGCCAGCAGCTTGGAGACAGGGAGTGAGACCCAGTACTTC.

This clonotype was detected once. The V gene is TRBV30, the J gene TRBJ2-5, with D possibly called TRBD1 or TRBD2 (5 bases each). Germline assignment: CDR1 GTSNPN and CDR2 SVGIG (reference sequence). Trimming pared 2 bases from V and 4 bases from J, leaving 14 bases between. This CDR3 spans 14 amino acids. The CDR3 is CAWSPKAGGETQYF. DNA for the CDR3: TGTGCCTGGAGTCCGAAGGCTGGGGGAGAGACCCAGTACTTC.

This chain joins TRBV23-1 and TRBJ2-5; D gene unclear. TRBV23-1 is an ORF, and what it does is uncertain. The CDR3 sequence is 16 residues long. V was pared by 1 base and J by 2 bases, with 14 bases between. The CDR3 here is CASSQYLGRRQETQYF. In nucleotides, the CDR3 is TGCGCCAGCAGTCAATATCTAGGACGGAGACAAGAGACCCAGTACTTC.

The CDR3, as DNA: TGCAGTTCGAGGGTGCTCATGAACACTGAAGCTTTCTTT. Translated: CSSRVLMNTEAFF. The chain links TRBV20-1 to TRBJ1-1, with unresolved D. This CDR3 is 13 amino acids long. CDR1 is DFQATT, CDR2 SNEGSKA, per germline (reference sequence). Deletions cut 8 bases from V and 0 bases from J, with 13 bases between.